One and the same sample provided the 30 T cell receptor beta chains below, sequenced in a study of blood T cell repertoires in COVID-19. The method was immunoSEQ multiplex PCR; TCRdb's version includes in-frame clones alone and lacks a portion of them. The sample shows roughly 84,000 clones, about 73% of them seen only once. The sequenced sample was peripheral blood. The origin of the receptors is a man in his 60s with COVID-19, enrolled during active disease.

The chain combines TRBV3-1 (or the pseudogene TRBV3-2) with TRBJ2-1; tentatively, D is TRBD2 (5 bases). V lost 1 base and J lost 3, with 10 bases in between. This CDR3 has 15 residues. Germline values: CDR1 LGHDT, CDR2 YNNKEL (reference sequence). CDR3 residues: CASSQGRGYYNEQFF. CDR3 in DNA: TGTGCCAGCAGCCAAGGTCGGGGATACTACAATGAGCAGTTCTTC.

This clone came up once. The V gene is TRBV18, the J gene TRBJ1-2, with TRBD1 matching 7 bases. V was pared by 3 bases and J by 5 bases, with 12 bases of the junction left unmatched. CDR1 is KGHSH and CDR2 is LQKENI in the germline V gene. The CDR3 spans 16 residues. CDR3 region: CASSPQPGQYDYGYTF. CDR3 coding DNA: TGTGCCAGCTCACCTCAACCGGGACAGTACGATTATGGCTACACCTTC.

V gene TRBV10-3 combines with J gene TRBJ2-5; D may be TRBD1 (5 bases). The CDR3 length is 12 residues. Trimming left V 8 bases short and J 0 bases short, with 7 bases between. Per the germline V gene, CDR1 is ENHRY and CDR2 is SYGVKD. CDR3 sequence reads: CAIGRDQETQYF. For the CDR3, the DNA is TGTGCCATCGGCAGGGACCAAGAGACCCAGTACTTC.

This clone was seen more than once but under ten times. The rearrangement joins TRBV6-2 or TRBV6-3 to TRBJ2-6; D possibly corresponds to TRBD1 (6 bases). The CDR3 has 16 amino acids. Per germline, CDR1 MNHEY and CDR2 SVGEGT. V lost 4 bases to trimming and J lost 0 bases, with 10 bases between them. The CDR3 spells CASSWDTSSGANVLTF. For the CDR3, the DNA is TGTGCCAGCAGTTGGGACACATCCTCTGGGGCCAACGTCCTGACTTTC.

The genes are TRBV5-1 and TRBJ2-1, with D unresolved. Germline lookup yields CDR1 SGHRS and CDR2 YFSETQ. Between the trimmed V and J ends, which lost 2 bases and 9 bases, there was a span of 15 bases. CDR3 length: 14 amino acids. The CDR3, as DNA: TGCGCCAGCAGCTTAAGACTGGCGTACGTTGAGCAGTTCTTC. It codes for CASSLRLAYVEQFF.

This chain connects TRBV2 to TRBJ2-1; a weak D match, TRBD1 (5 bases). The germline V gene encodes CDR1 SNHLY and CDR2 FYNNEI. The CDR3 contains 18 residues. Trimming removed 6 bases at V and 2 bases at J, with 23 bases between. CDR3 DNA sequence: TGTGCCAGCAGCCCCCCGCCCGACAGAGTCCAGACCTACAATGAGCAGTTCTTC. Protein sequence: CASSPPPDRVQTYNEQFF.

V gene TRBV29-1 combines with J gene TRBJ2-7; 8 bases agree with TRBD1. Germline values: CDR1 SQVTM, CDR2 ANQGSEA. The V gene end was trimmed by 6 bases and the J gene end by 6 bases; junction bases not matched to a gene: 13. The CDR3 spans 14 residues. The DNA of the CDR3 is TGCAGCGTCGCAAAATTTAGTACAGGGGGCGAGCAGTACTTC. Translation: CSVAKFSTGGEQYF.

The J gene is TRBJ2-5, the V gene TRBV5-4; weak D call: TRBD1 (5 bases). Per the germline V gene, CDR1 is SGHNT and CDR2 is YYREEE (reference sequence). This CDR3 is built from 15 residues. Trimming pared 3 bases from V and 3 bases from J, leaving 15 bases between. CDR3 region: CASSSGGQGKETQYF. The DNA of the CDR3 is TGTGCCAGCAGCTCCGGTGGGCAGGGAAAAGAGACCCAGTACTTC.

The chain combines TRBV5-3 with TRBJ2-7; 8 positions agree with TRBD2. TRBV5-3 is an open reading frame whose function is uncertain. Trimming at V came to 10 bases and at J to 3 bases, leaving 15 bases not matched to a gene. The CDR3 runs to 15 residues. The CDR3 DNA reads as TGTGCCCCGATCGATGGAGAGCGGGAGATCTACGAGCAGTACTTC. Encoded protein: CAPIDGEREIYEQYF.

The CDR3 nucleotides read TGCGCCAGCAGCTTAGGGGTGGCGAGCAATCAGCCCCAGCATTTT. Its protein is CASSLGVASNQPQHF. J is TRBJ1-5 and V is TRBV5-1, with TRBD1 as a possible D gene (5 bases). The CDR3 is 15 amino acids. Germline V lookup: CDR1 SGHRS, CDR2 YFSETQ. Trimming shortened V by 2 bases and J by 1 base, and 10 bases separated the two germline ends.

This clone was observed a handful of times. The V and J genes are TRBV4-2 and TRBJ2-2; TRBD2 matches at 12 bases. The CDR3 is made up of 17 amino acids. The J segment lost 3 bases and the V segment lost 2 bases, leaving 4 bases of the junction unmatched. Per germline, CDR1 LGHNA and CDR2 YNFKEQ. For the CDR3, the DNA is TGTGCCAGCAGCCAATCTAGCGGGAGGGCCTACACCGGGGAGCTGTTTTTT. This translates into CASSQSSGRAYTGELFF.

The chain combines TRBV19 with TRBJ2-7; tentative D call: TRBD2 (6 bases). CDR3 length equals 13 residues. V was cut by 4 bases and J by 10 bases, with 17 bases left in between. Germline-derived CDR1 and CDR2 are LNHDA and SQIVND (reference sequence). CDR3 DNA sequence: TGTGCCAGTAGTAACTCCAAAGGGACTCCTCAGTACTTC. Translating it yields CASSNSKGTPQYF.

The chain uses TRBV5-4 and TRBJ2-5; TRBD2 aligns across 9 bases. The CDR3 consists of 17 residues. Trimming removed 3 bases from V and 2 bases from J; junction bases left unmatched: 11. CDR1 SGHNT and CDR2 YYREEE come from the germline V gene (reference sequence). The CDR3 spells CASSSPLAGIAQETQYF. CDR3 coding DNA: TGTGCCAGCAGCTCCCCCCTAGCGGGGATCGCTCAAGAGACCCAGTACTTC.

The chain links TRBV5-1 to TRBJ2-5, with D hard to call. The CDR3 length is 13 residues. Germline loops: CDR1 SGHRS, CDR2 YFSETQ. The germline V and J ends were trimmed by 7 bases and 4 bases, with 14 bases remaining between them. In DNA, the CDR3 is TGCGCCAGCTCTCTCACTGTTGGAGAGACCCAGTACTTC. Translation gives CASSLTVGETQYF.

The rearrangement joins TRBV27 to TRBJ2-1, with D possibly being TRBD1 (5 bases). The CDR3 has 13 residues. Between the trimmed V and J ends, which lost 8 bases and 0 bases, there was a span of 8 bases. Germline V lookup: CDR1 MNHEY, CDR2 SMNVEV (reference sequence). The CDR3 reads CASHTGSYNEQFF. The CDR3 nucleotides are TGTGCCAGCCATACAGGCTCCTACAATGAGCAGTTCTTC.

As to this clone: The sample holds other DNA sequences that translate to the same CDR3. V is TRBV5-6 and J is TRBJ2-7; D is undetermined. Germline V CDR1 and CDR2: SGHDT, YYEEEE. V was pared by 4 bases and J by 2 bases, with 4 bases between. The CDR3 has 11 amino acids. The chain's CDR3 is CASSAAYEQYF. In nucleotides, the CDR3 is TGTGCCAGCAGCGCGGCCTACGAGCAGTACTTC.

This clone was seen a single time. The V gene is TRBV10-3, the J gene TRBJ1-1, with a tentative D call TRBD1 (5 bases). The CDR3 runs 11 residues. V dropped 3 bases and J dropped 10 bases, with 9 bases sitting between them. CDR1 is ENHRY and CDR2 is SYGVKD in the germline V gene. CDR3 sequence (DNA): TGTGCCATCAGTGATGAAAGGGGAGCTTTCTTT. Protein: CAISDERGAFF.

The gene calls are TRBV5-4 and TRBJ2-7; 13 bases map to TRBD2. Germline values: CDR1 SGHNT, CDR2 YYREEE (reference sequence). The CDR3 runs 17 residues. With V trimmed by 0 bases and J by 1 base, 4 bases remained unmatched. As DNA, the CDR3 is TGTGCCAGCAGCTTGGACGCGACTAGCGGGAGGTCCTACGAGCAGTACTTC. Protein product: CASSLDATSGRSYEQYF.

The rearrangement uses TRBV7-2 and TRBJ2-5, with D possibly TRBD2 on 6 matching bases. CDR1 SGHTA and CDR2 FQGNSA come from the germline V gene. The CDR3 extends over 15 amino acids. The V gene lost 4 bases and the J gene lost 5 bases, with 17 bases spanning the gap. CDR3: CASSSPVSRGETQYF. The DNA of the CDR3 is TGTGCCAGCAGCTCCCCCGTGAGTCGGGGGGAGACCCAGTACTTC.

This CDR3 is CSVTDRGFSYEQYF. CDR3 DNA: TGCAGCGTCACGGACAGGGGCTTTTCCTACGAGCAGTACTTC. The gene calls are TRBV29-1 and TRBJ2-7; 9 bases map to TRBD1. The germline CDR1 and CDR2 sequences are SQVTM and ANQGSEA. The length of the CDR3 is 14 residues. V dropped 6 bases and J dropped 1; count of bases not matched to a gene: 7.

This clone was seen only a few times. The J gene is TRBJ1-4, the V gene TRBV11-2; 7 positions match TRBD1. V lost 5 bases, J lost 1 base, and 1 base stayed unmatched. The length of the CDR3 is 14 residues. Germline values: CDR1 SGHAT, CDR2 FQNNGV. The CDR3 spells CASSRTGTNEKLFF. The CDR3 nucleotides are TGTGCCAGCAGCAGGACAGGAACTAATGAAAAACTGTTTTTT.

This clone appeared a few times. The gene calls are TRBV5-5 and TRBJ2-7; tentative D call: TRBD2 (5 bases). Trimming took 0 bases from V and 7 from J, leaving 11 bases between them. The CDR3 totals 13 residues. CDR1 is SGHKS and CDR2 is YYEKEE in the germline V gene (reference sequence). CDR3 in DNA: TGTGCCAGCAGCTTGGCCCTAGCCGAGGAGCAGTACTTC. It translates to CASSLALAEEQYF.

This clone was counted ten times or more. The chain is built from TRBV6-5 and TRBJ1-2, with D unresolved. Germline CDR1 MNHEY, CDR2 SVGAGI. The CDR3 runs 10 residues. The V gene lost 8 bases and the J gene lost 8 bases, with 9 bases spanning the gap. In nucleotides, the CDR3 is TGTGCCAGCCATCCGGGAGGCTACACCTTC. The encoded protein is CASHPGGYTF.

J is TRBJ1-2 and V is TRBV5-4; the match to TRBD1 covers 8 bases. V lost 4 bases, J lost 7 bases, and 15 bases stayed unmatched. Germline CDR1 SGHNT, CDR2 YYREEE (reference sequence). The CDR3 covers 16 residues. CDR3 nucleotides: TGTGCCAGCAGCCCGGCACCCCGGCCAGGGACAGGTGGCTACACCTTC. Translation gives CASSPAPRPGTGGYTF.

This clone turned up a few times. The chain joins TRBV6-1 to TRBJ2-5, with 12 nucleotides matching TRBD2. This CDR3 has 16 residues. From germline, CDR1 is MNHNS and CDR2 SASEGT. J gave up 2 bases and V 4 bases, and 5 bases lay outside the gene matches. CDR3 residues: CASSVLAGGPQETQYF. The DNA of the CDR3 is TGTGCCAGCAGTGTCCTAGCGGGGGGGCCGCAAGAGACCCAGTACTTC.

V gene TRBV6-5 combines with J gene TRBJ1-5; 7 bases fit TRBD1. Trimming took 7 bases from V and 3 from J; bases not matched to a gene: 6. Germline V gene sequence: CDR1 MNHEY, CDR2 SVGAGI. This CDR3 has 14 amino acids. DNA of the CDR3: TGTGCCAGCAAACCGGACAGGAACAATCAGCCCCAGCATTTT. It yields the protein CASKPDRNNQPQHF.

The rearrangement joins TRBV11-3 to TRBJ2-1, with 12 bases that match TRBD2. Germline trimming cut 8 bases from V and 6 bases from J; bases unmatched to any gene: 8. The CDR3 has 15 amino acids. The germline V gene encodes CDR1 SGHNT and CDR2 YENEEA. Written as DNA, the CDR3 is TGTGCCAGCGGAACCGGGACTAGCGGGCCCAATGAGCAGTTCTTC. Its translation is CASGTGTSGPNEQFF.

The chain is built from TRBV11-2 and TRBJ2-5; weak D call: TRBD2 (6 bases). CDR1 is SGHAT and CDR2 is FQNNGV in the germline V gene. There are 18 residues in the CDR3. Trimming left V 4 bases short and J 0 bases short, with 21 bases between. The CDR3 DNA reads TGTGCCAGCAGCTCCAAGTCCCTAGCGCTTTACCACCAAGAGACCCAGTACTTC. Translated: CASSSKSLALYHQETQYF.

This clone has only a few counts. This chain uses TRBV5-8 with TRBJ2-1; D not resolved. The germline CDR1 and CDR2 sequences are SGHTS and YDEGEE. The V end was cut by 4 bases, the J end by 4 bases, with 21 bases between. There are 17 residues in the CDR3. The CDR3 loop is CASSPFPNSHLYNEQFF. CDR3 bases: TGTGCCAGCAGCCCCTTCCCCAACAGCCACCTTTACAATGAGCAGTTCTTC.

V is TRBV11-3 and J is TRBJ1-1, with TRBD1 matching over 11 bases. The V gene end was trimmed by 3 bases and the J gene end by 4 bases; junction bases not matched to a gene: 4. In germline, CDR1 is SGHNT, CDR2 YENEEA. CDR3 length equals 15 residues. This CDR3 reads CASSFRDRGSTEAFF. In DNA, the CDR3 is TGTGCCAGCAGCTTCCGGGACAGGGGGAGCACTGAAGCTTTCTTT.